What follows are 15 T cell receptor beta chains derived from one specimen sequenced in a study of CD39 and CD103 CD8 tumor-infiltrating T cells. Here immunoSEQ multiplex PCR was the method, and the copy in TCRdb shows in-frame clones only, minus some. The data show about 15,000 clones, approximately 90% seen once. What was sequenced was CD8+ T cells sorted from blood. Subset: total memory CD8 T cells (CD45RA-CCR7+/-) from blood or uninvolved lymph node. These receptors were obtained from a human donor with head and neck squamous cell carcinoma.

The chain carries TRBV28 and TRBJ2-5; 14 nucleotides line up with TRBD2. The J call may be faulty, since TRBJ2-7 better matches the DNA end. CDR1 MDHEN and CDR2 SYDVKM come from the germline V gene. This CDR3 has 17 amino acids. The CDR3 reads CASSSDWTSGGIHEQYF. As DNA, the CDR3 is TGTGCCAGCAGTTCCGACTGGACTAGCGGGGGGATCCACGAGCAGTACTTC.

This rearrangement joins TRBV10-3 to TRBJ2-7; maybe TRBD1 (5 bases). Germline CDR1 ENHRY, CDR2 SYGVKD. CDR3 size: 13 residues. V lost 7 bases, J lost 3 bases, and 13 bases lay in between. The CDR3 nucleotides read TGTGCCATCAACGACAGATTAGGCTACGAGCAGTACTTC. Protein product: CAINDRLGYEQYF.

J is TRBJ2-5 and V is TRBV7-9, with D perhaps TRBD1 (5 bases). Trimming removed 6 bases from V and 2 bases from J, with 10 bases in between. CDR1 and CDR2 from the germline V gene are SEHNR and FQNEAQ (reference sequence). The CDR3 covers 13 residues. CDR3 DNA: TGTGCCAGCAGGCTGACAGAGCAAGAGACCCAGTACTTC. This codes for CASRLTEQETQYF.

This chain links TRBV10-1 with TRBJ2-1, with D tentatively TRBD1 or TRBD2 (6 bases each). V lost 6 bases and J lost 8, with 14 bases in between. The CDR3 totals 13 residues. In germline, CDR1 is WNHNN, CDR2 SYGVQD (reference sequence). Here the CDR3 reads CASSKRGEDEQFF. CDR3 nucleotide sequence: TGCGCCAGCAGCAAAAGGGGGGAAGATGAGCAGTTCTTC.

The chain couples TRBV28 to TRBJ1-1; D not certain. The CDR3 is 14 residues long. V gave up 3 bases and J gave up 1 base, with 9 bases separating them. Germline CDR1 reads MDHEN; CDR2 reads SYDVKM. The CDR3 spells CASSFISGNTEAFF. CDR3 in DNA: TGTGCCAGCAGTTTTATCTCGGGGAACACTGAAGCTTTCTTT.

The V gene is TRBV11-3, the J gene TRBJ2-1, with 8 bases that match TRBD2. The J segment lost 8 bases and the V segment lost 4 bases, leaving 7 bases of the junction unmatched. This CDR3 comprises 14 residues. Per the germline V gene, CDR1 is SGHNT and CDR2 is YENEEA. CDR3 coding DNA: TGTGCCAGCAGCTCGGGACTCGGGAGGGATGAGCAGTTCTTC. Translated: CASSSGLGRDEQFF.

DNA of the CDR3: TGTGCCAGCAGTGCAGGGAGACAGGGGGCGATAAGTAACACCGGGGAGCTGTTTTTT. This gives the protein CASSAGRQGAISNTGELFF. This chain joins TRBV2 and TRBJ2-2; 10 positions match TRBD1. The ends lost 4 bases at V and 2 bases at J; junction bases unmatched: 13. The length of the CDR3 is 19 residues. From germline, CDR1 is SNHLY and CDR2 FYNNEI.

The chain carries TRBV15 and TRBJ1-1; D gene ambiguous. Trimming took off 2 bases at V and 1 base at J, with 14 bases between the two ends. This CDR3 is built from 16 residues. Germline V CDR1 and CDR2: LNHNV, YYDKDF (reference sequence). Here the CDR3 DNA reads TGTGCCACCAGCAGATCCTCCGGGTCTTGGAACACTGAAGCTTTCTTT. Translation: CATSRSSGSWNTEAFF.

This clone was recorded once. The chain combines TRBV4-2 with TRBJ2-7, with TRBD2 matching 16 bases. CDR1 LGHNA and CDR2 YNFKEQ come from the germline V gene. The CDR3 has 20 amino acids. V lost 1 base and J lost 3; bases outside the gene matches: 12. CDR3 nucleotide sequence: TGTGCCAGCAGCCAAGGCATCCACGGGACTAGCGGGGGGGTGAGCTACGAGCAGTACTTC. It specifies CASSQGIHGTSGGVSYEQYF.

The V and J genes are TRBV4-2 and TRBJ2-1, with 11 bases fitting TRBD2. The CDR3 is 18 amino acids. Germline CDR1 is LGHNA and CDR2 is YNFKEQ. J was trimmed by 8 bases and V by 1 base; bases with no gene match: 13. CDR3 nucleotide sequence: TGTGCCAGCAGCCAAGTTTATCCCACTAGCGGGGGCGGCTATGAGCAGTTCTTC. Its translation is CASSQVYPTSGGGYEQFF.

This chain joins TRBV4-2 and TRBJ1-5; D gene uncertain. There are 15 residues in the CDR3. V dropped 0 bases and J dropped 4 bases, with 10 bases sitting between them. Germline values: CDR1 LGHNA, CDR2 YNFKEQ. The CDR3 loop reads CASSQELVTNQPQHF. The CDR3 DNA is TGTGCCAGCAGCCAAGAATTAGTCACTAATCAGCCCCAGCATTTT.

The chain joins TRBV5-1 to TRBJ1-1, with unresolved D. V gave up 3 bases and J gave up 4 bases, with 13 bases separating them. The CDR3 loop spans 14 amino acids. Germline assignment: CDR1 SGHRS and CDR2 YFSETQ. The DNA of the CDR3 is TGCGCCAGCAGCTATTTCGCATCGGGCACTGAAGCTTTCTTT. Amino acid sequence: CASSYFASGTEAFF.

V is TRBV15 and J is TRBJ2-3; the D is unclear. The ends were cut back, 1 base at V and 2 bases at J, with 22 bases in the middle. CDR3 length: 19 amino acids. Germline CDR1 is LNHNV and CDR2 is YYDKDF (reference sequence). The CDR3 region is CATSRGSANQVQTTDTQYF. CDR3 coding DNA: TGTGCCACCAGCAGAGGTTCAGCCAACCAGGTGCAGACCACAGATACGCAGTATTTT.

This chain uses TRBV5-1 with TRBJ1-1; TRBD1 matches 8 bases. Germline CDR1 and CDR2: SGHRS and YFSETQ. This CDR3 has 15 residues. J gave up 0 bases and V 0 bases, and 1 base lay outside the gene matches. CDR3 nucleotides: TGCGCCAGCAGCTTGGGGACAGGGTTGAACACTGAAGCTTTCTTT. Its translation is CASSLGTGLNTEAFF.

This rearrangement joins TRBV11-2 to TRBJ2-3; D not resolved. This CDR3 region has 12 residues. V gave up 8 bases and J gave up 2 bases, with 8 bases separating them. Germline CDR1 reads SGHAT; CDR2 reads FQNNGV. CDR3 sequence reads: CASRSATDTQYF. CDR3 nucleotides: TGTGCCAGCCGCTCGGCCACAGATACGCAGTATTTT.